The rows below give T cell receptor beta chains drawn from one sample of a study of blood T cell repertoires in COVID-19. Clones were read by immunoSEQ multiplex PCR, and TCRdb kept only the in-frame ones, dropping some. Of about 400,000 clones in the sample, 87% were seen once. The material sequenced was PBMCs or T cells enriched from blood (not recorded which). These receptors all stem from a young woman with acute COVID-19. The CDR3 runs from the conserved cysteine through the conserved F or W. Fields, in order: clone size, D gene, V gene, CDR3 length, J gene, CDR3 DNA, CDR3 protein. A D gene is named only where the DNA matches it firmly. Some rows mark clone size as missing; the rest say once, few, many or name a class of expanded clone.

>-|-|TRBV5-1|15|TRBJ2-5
TGCGCCAGCAGCCCCGGGGATGGTCTCCAAGAGACCCAGTACTTC
CASSPGDGLQETQYF
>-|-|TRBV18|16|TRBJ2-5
TGTGCCAGCTCAGCGCGGAAAAACAGGGAGCAAGAGACCCAGTACTTC
CASSARKNREQETQYF
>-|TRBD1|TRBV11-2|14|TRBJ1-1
TGTGCCAGCAGCTTAGTAGGCGGGACAGGAGAAGCTTTCTTT
CASSLVGGTGEAFF
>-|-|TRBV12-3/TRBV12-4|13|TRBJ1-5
TGTGCCAGCACCCGATTGGGGGGTACCGACCAGCATTTT
CASTRLGGTDQHF
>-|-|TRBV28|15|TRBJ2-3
TGTGCCAGCAGTTTACCGAGCGACGGAACAGATACGCAGTATTTT
CASSLPSDGTDTQYF
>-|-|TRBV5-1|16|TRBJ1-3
TGCGCCAGCAGCTTAAGGGGCCAGGTCCTCGGAAACACCATATATTTT
CASSLRGQVLGNTIYF
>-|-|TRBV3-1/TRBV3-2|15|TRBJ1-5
TGTGCCAGCAGCCAAAGGGGAAAGAACAATCAGCCCCAGCATTTT
CASSQRGKNNQPQHF
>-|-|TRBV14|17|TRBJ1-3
TGTGCCAGCAGCCCGAGTTTGGGGACATACTCTGGAAACACCATATATTTT
CASSPSLGTYSGNTIYF
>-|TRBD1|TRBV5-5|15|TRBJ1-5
TGTGCCAGCAGCTCGAATCAGGGGGCGGCTCAGCCCCAGCATTTT
CASSSNQGAAQPQHF
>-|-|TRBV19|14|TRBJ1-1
TGTGCCAGTGGGCAGGGATCGGGTGTGGCTGAAGCTTTCTTT
CASGQGSGVAEAFF
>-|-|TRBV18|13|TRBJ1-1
TGTGCCAGCTCACCAGGTACAGACCAGGAAGCTTTCTTT
CASSPGTDQEAFF
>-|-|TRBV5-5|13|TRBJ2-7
TGTGCCAGCAGCGTGACAGGATACTACGAGCAGTACTTC
CASSVTGYYEQYF
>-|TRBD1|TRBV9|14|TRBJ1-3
TGTGCCAGCAGCGGGGGGACAGCTGGAAACACCATATATTTT
CASSGGTAGNTIYF
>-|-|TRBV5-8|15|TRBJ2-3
TGTGCCAGCAGCTTGGACGGGGTTCCAACAGATACGCAGTATTTT
CASSLDGVPTDTQYF
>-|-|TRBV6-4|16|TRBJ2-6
TGTGCCAGCAATCACACAGGTTGCTCTGGGGCCAACGTCCTGACTTTC
CASNHTGCSGANVLTF
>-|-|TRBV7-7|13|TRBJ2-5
TGTGCCAGCAGCTTAGGGGCTTTGAAGACCCAGTACTTC
CASSLGALKTQYF
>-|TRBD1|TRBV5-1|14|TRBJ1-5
TGCGCCAGCAGCTGGACAGGGATTGATCAGCCCCAGCATTTT
CASSWTGIDQPQHF
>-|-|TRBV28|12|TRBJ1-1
TGTGCCAGCAGTTTCAGGAACACTGAAGCTTTCTTT
CASSFRNTEAFF
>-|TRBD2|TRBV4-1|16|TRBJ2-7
TGCGCCAGCAGCCGAGGACTAGCGGGTGGGCTCTACGAGCAGTACTTC
CASSRGLAGGLYEQYF
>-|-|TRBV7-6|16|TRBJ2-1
TGTGCCAGCAGCTTAGCGTATGATAGGGGGTGGAATGAGCAGTTCTTC
CASSLAYDRGWNEQFF
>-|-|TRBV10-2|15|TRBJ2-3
TGCGCCAGCAGTGACGACAGGCCGTACACAGATACGCAGTATTTT
CASSDDRPYTDTQYF
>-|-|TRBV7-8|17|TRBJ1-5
TGTGCCAGCAGCGGCCTTTCGTACAGGGAAGGCCATCAGCCCCAGCATTTT
CASSGLSYREGHQPQHF
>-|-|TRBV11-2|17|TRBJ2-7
TGTGCCAGCAGCTTCTTAATCCTAGCACCCTCCTCCTACGAGCAGTACTTC
CASSFLILAPSSYEQYF
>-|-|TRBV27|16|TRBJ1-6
TGTGCCAGCAGCCCCCCCCGGCAGGGCATTAATTCACCCCTCCACTTT
CASSPPRQGINSPLHF
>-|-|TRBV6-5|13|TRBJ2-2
TGTGCCAGCAGCCTGACACCGACCGGGGAGCTGTTTTTT
CASSLTPTGELFF
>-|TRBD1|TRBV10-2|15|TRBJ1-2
TGCGCCAGCAGTGAGTCTGAGGACAGGGTTTATGGCTACACCTTC
CASSESEDRVYGYTF
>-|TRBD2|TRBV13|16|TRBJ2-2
TGTGCCAGCAGCTTAGTTAGCGGGAATAACACCGGGGAGCTGTTTTTT
CASSLVSGNNTGELFF
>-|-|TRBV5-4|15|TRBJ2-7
TGTGCCAGCAGCTGGTCGCGGGGGCTCTCCTACGAGCAGTACTTC
CASSWSRGLSYEQYF
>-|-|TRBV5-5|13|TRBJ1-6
TGTGCCAGCAGCTTGCCAGGGAACTCACCCCTCCACTTT
CASSLPGNSPLHF
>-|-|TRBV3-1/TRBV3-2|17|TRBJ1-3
TGTGCCAGCAGCCAAGACGTCCCGGGGGGGCTCGGAAACACCATATATTTT
CASSQDVPGGLGNTIYF
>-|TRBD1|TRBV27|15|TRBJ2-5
TGTGCCAGCAGTTACCGACAGGGGCTGAGGGAGACCCAGTACTTC
CASSYRQGLRETQYF
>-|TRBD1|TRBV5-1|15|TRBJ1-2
TGCGCCAGCAGCCAAAAACAGGGGGCCGACTATGGCTACACCTTC
CASSQKQGADYGYTF
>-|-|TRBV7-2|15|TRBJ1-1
TGTGCCAGCAGCTTACACGCAGGGGAAGGGGGTGAAGCTTTCTTT
CASSLHAGEGGEAFF
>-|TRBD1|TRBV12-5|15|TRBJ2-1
TGTGCTAGTGGTTCCTGGACAGGGGGCTACAATGAGCAGTTCTTC
CASGSWTGGYNEQFF
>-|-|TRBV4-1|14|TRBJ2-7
TGCGCCAGCAGCCTCTCCAGGGAATGGGACGAGCAGTACTTC
CASSLSREWDEQYF
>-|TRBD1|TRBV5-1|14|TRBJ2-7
TGCGCCAGCAGCGTGACCAGGGGGAACTACGAGCAGTACTTC
CASSVTRGNYEQYF
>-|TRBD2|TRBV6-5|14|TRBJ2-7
TGTGCCAGCAGTAAACTAGCGGGGACCTACGAGCAGTACTTC
CASSKLAGTYEQYF
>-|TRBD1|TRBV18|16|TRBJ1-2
TGTGCCAGCTCACTCATATTCGACCGGGACAGGGATGGCTACACCTTC
CASSLIFDRDRDGYTF
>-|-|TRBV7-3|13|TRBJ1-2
TGTGCCAGCAGCCTCGGGGGGGCTCAAGGCTACACCTTC
CASSLGGAQGYTF
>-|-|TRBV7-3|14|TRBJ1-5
TGTGCCAGCAGCTCGGTTGATAGCAATCAGCCCCAGCATTTT
CASSSVDSNQPQHF
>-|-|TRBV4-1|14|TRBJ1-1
TGCGCCAGCAGCCAAGGGAGCAGGGATACTGAAGCTTTCTTT
CASSQGSRDTEAFF
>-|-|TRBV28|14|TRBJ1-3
TGTGCCAGCAGAGACGGGACAACTGGAAACACCATATATTTT
CASRDGTTGNTIYF
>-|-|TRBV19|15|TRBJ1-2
TGTGCCAGTAGTATAAGCTCCGAGGGAAACTATGGCTACACCTTC
CASSISSEGNYGYTF
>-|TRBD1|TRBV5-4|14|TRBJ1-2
TGTGCCAGCAGCAGCGGGACAGGGAGCTATGGCTACACCTTC
CASSSGTGSYGYTF
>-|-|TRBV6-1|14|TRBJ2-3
TGTGCCAGCAGTGAAGGGACTACCACAGATACGCAGTATTTT
CASSEGTTTDTQYF
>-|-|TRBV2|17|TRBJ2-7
TGTGCCGGATGGCGTCGGGACAGTCTGTCTGCGGGGTACGAGCAGTACTTC
CAGWRRDSLSAGYEQYF
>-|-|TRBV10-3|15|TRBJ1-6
TGTGCCACCAAGATGGGGAGCTCCTATAATTCACCCCTCCACTTT
CATKMGSSYNSPLHF
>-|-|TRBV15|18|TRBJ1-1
TGTGCCACCAGCAGAGGCGCTTGGACACAAGATATGAACACTGAAGCTTTCTTT
CATSRGAWTQDMNTEAFF
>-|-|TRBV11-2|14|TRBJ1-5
TGTGCCAGCAGCTTAAACAGGGAGAATCAGCCCCAGCATTTT
CASSLNRENQPQHF
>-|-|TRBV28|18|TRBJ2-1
TGTGCCAGCAGTTTTTTCAGTCCGGGGTCGAGCTCCTACAATGAGCAGTTCTTC
CASSFFSPGSSSYNEQFF
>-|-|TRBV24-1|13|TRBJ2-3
TGTGCCACCGGGGCGGGAAGCACAGATACGCAGTATTTT
CATGAGSTDTQYF
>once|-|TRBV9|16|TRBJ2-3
TGTGCCAGCAGCGTAGCTGCGCGGGGGCCCACAGATACGCAGTATTTT
CASSVAARGPTDTQYF
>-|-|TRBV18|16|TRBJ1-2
TGTGCCAGCTCACCTAACCGGGACACGAAGCCCTATGGCTACACCTTC
CASSPNRDTKPYGYTF
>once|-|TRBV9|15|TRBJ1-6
TGTGCCAGCAGCCCAGATACCCAAATTAATTCACCCCTCCACTTT
CASSPDTQINSPLHF